A single sample is the source of the 2 T cell receptor beta chains below, sequenced in a study of regulatory T cells in long-lasting Graves disease. Described time point: newly diagnosed GD, antithyroid drugs for less than 3 months. The TCR library was prepared using RNA isolated from PBMCs. For TCR beta, libraries came from iRepertoire HTBI primers and Arm-PCR of CDR3 regions. One entry per CDR3 protein results from TCRdb running MiXCR on the multiplex PCR reads. The data show a few hundred thousand distinct CDR3 sequences, 12% seen once. The sample also formed part of further work on T cells in Graves' hyperthyroidism and ophthalmopathy.

The material was peripheral blood mononuclear cells (PBMCs), obtained at new diagnosis, from a patient treated with antithyroid drugs. The receptors here all came from a woman between 18 and 29 years old with Graves disease.

With regard to this clonotype: This sequence is one base from a far larger clone and is likely a read error. The chain uses TRBV7-2 and TRBJ2-4; TRBD1 aligns across 9 bases. This CDR3 spans 14 amino acids. The V and J ends lost 6 bases and 13 bases, in that order; junction bases with no gene match: 13. CDR1 is SGHTA, CDR2 FQGNSA, per germline. The CDR3 nucleotides read TGTGCCAGCAGGCGGACAGGGGTTCCCAATGAGCAGTACTTC. Residues: CASRRTGVPNEQYF.

This clonotype was counted ten times or more. The chain employs TRBV29-1 and TRBJ1-1, with D possibly being TRBD1 (5 bases). Germline CDR1 and CDR2: SQVTM and ANQGSEA. Trimming removed 7 bases at V and 5 bases at J, with 17 bases between. This CDR3 comprises 13 residues. The CDR3 DNA follows: TGCAGCGCCTCAGTTGGGGGTAGTACTGAAGCTTTCTTT. Its protein product is CSASVGGSTEAFF. The full variable domain, its missing parts supplied by reference TRBV29-1 and TRBJ1-1, is SAVISQKPSRDICQRGTSLTIQCQVDSQVTMMFWYRQQPGQSLTLIATANQGSEATYESGFVIDKFPISRPNLTFSTLTVSNMSPEDSSIYLCSASVGGSTEAFFGQGTRLTVV.